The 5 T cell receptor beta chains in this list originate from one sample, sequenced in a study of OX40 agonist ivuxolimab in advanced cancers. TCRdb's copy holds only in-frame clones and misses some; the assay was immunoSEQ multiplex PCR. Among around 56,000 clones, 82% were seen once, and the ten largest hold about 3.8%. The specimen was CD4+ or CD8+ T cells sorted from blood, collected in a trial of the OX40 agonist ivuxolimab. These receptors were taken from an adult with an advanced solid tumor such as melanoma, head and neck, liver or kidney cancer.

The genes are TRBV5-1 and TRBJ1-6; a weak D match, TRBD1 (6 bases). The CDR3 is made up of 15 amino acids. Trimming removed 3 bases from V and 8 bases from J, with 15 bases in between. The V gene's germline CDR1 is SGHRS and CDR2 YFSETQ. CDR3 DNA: TGCGCCAGCAGCTCGTCCAGGACAGTAGATTCACCCCTCCACTTT. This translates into CASSSSRTVDSPLHF.

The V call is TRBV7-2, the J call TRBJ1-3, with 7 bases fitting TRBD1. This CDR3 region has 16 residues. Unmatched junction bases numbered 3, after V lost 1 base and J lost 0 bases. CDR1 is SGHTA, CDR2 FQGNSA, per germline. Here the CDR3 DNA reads TGTGCCAGCAGCTTAGTAGGGACAGCCTCTGGAAACACCATATATTTT. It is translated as CASSLVGTASGNTIYF.

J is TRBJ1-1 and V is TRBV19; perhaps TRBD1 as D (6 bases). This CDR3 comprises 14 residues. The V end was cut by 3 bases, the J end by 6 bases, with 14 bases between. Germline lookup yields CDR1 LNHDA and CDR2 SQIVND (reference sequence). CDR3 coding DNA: TGTGCCAGTAGTATCGGAGGACAGTGGGCTGAAGCTTTCTTT. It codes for CASSIGGQWAEAFF.

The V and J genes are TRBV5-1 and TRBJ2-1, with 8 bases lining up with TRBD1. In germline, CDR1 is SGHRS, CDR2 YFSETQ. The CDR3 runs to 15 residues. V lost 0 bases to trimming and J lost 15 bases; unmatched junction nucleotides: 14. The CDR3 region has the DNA TGCGCCAGCAGCTTGGTCCAGGGGGCCCGCGGGGAGGTGTTCTTC. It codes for CASSLVQGARGEVFF.

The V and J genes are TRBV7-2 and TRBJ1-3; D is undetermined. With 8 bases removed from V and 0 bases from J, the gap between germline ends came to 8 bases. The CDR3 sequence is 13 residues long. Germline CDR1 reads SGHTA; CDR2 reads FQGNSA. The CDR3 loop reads CASGTGSGNTIYF. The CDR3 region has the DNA TGTGCCAGCGGCACTGGCTCTGGAAACACCATATATTTT.